This entry describes one T cell receptor (beta chain). Compared with germline, one end of the junction differs, possibly owing to a read error. Germline V gene lookup returns CDR1 MNHNY and CDR2 SVGAGI (reference sequence). CDR3 length: 14 residues. These data originate in a study of tumor and adjacent non-tumor tissue in lung cancer. For the study at large: Aged about 31 to 80 years, patients included roughly 10 men and 4 to 6 women with stage I to III disease.

This sample's RNA came from whole unsorted tissue. The normal lung tissue was taken more than 3 cm from the tumor edge. A modified ARM-PCR protocol with three rounds of nested PCR amplified TCRbeta. MiXCR, applied by TCRdb to the multiplex PCR reads, yields one record per CDR3 protein. The data show 80,000 to 100,000 distinct CDR3 sequences, 80% seen once. V and J are TRBV6-6 and TRBJ1-5; D uncertain. The origin of this receptor is a man between 60 and 75 years old with small cell lung cancer. The sequenced sample was distant non-tumor lung tissue. CDR3 loop: CASSTAGSNQPQHF. The CDR3 bases are TGTGCAAGCAGCACCGCGGGTAGCAATCAGCCCCAGCATTTT.